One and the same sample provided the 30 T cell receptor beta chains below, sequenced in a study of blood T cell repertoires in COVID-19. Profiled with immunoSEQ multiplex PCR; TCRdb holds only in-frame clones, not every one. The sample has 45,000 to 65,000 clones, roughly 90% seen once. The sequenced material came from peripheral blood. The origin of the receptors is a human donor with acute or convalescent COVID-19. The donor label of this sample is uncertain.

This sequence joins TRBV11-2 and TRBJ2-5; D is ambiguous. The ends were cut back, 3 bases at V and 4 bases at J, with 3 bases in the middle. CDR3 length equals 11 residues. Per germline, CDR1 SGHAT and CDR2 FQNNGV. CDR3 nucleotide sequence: TGTGCCAGCAGCTTCCGAGAGACCCAGTACTTC. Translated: CASSFRETQYF.

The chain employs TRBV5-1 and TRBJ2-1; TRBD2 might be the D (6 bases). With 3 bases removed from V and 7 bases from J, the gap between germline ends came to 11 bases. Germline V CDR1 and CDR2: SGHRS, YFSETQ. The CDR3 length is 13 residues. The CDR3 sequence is CASSYSGPNEQFF. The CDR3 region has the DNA TGCGCCAGCAGCTATAGCGGACCTAATGAGCAGTTCTTC.

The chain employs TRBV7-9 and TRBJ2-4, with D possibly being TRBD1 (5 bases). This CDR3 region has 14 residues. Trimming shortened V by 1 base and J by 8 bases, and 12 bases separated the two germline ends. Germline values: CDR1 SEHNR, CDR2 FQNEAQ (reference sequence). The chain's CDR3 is CASSLEGRVDIQYF. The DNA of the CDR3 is TGTGCCAGCAGCTTAGAGGGCAGGGTAGACATTCAGTACTTC.

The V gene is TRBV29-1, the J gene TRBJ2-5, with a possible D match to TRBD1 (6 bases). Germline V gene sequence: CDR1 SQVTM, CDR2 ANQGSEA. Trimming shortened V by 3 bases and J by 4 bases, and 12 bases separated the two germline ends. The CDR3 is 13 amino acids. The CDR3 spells CSVDGKGVETQYF. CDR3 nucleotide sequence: TGCAGCGTTGATGGAAAGGGGGTAGAGACCCAGTACTTC.

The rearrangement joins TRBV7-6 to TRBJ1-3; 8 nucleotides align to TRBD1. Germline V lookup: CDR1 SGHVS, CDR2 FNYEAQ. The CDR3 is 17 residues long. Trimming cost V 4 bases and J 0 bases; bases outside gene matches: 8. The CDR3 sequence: CASSSGLRGRSGNTIYF. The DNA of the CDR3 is TGTGCCAGCAGCTCTGGGCTCAGGGGGCGCTCTGGAAACACCATATATTTT.

DNA of the CDR3: TGTGCCACCAGCAGAGGAACAGGGCGCAACGCTTATGGCTACACCTTC. It yields the protein CATSRGTGRNAYGYTF. The chain employs TRBV15 and TRBJ1-2, with a weak D call TRBD1 (6 bases). Germline V gene data show CDR1 as LNHNV and CDR2 as YYDKDF (reference sequence). The CDR3 totals 16 residues. V was pared by 1 base and J by 5 bases, with 17 bases between.

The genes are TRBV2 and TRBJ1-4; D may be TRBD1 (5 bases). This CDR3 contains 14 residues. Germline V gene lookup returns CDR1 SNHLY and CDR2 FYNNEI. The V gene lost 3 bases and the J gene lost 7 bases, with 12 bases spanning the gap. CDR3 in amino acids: CASSDGPGGEKLFF. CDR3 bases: TGTGCCAGCAGTGACGGGCCCGGGGGTGAAAAACTGTTTTTT.

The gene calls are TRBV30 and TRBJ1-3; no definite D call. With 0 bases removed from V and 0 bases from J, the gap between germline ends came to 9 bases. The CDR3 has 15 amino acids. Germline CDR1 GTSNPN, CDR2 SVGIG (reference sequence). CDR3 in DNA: TGTGCCTGGAGTGTTCCTAATAGCTCTGGAAACACCATATATTTT. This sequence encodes CAWSVPNSSGNTIYF.

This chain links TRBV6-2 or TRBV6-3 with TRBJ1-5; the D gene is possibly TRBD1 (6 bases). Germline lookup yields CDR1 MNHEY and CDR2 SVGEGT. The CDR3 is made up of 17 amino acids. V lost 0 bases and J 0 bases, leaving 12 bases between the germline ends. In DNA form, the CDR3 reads TGTGCCAGCAGTTACTCCGGGACAACGAATAGCAATCAGCCCCAGCATTTT. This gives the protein CASSYSGTTNSNQPQHF.

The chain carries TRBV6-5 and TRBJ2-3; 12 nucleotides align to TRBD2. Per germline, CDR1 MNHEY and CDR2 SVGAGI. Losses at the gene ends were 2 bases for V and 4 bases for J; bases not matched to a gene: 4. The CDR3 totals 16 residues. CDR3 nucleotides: TGTGCCAGCAGTTACGCTAGCGGGGGGGCCGCAGATACGCAGTATTTT. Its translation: CASSYASGGAADTQYF.

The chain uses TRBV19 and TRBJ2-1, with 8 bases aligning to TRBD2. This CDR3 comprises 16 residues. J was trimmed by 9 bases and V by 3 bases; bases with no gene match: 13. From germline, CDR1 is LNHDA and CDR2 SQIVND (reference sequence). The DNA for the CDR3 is TGTGCCAGTAGTATTGTTCTCTCGGGAGGGCCGGGTGAGCAGTTCTTC. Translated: CASSIVLSGGPGEQFF.

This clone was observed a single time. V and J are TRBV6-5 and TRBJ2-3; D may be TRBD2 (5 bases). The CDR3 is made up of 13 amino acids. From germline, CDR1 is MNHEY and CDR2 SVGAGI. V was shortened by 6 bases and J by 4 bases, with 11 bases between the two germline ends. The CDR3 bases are TGTGCCAGCAGGCGAGCAGCGGCAGATACGCAGTATTTT. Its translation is CASRRAAADTQYF.

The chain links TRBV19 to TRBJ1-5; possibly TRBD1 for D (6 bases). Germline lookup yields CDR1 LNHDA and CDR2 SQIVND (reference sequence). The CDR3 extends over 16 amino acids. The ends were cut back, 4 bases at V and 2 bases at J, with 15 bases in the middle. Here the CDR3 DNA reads TGTGCCAGTAGTACCTCCGGGGAGGGGGGCAATCAGCCCCAGCATTTT. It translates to CASSTSGEGGNQPQHF.

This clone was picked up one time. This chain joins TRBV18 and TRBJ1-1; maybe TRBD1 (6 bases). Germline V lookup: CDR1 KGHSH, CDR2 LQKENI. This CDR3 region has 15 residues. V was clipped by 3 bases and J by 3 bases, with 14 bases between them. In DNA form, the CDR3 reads TGTGCCAGCTCACCGGACACGGGGGGCTACACTGAAGCTTTCTTT. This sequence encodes CASSPDTGGYTEAFF. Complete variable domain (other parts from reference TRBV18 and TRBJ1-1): NAGVMQNPRHLVRRRGQEARLRCSPMKGHSHVYWYRQLPEEGLKFMVYLQKENIIDESGMPKERFSAEFPKEGPSILRIQQVVRGDSAAYFCASSPDTGGYTEAFFGQGTRLTVV.

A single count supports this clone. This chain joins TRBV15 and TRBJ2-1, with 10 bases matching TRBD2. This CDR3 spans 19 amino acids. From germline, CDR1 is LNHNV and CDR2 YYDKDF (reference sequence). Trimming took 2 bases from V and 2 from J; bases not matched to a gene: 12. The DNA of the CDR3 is TGTGCCACCAGCAGATGGGGTCTAGCGGGAGTGTCGGCCTACAATGAGCAGTTCTTC. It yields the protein CATSRWGLAGVSAYNEQFF.

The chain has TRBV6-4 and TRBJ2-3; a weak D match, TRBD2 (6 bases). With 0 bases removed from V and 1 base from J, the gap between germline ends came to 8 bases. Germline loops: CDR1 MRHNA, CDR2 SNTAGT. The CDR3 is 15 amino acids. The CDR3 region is CASSDSGLRTDTQYF. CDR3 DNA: TGTGCCAGCAGTGACTCGGGACTCCGCACAGATACGCAGTATTTT.

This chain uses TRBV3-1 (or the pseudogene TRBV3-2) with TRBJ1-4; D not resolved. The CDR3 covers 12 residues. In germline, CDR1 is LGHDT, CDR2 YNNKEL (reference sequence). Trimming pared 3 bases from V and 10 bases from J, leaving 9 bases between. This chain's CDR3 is CASSHVDRKLFF. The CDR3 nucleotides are TGTGCCAGCAGCCATGTTGATAGAAAACTGTTTTTT.

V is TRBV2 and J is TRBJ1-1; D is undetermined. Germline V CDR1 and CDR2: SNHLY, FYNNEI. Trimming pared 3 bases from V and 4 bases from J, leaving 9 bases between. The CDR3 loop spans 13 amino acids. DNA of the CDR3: TGTGCCAGCAGTGACAGGTGGGCCACTGAAGCTTTCTTT. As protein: CASSDRWATEAFF.

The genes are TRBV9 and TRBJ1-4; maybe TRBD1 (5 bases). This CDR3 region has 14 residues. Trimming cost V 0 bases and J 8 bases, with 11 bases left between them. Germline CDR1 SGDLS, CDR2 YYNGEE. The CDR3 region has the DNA TGTGCCAGCAGCGTAGGTACAGGTCAGGAAAAACTGTTTTTT. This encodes CASSVGTGQEKLFF.

CDR3 region: CATSEPNRGRETQYF. Here the CDR3 DNA reads TGTGCCACCAGTGAGCCGAACAGGGGGCGGGAGACCCAGTACTTC. This chain links TRBV24-1 with TRBJ2-5; TRBD1 matches at 9 bases. Germline V gene sequence: CDR1 KGHDR, CDR2 SFDVKD. The CDR3 loop spans 15 amino acids. The J segment lost 5 bases and the V segment lost 4 bases, leaving 7 bases of the junction unmatched.

CDR3 amino acids: CASSKTGGNSPLHF. The CDR3 DNA reads as TGTGCCAGTAGCAAGACAGGAGGTAATTCACCCCTCCACTTT. This rearrangement joins TRBV19 to TRBJ1-6; D perhaps matches TRBD1 (6 bases). The germline CDR1 and CDR2 sequences are LNHDA and SQIVND (reference sequence). This CDR3 contains 14 residues. V was cut by 6 bases and J by 6 bases, with 12 bases left in between.

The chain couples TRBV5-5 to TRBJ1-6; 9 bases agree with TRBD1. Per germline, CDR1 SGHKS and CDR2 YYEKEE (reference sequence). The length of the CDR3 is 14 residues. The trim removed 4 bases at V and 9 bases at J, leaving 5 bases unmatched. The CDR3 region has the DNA TGTGCCAGCAGCGATGGACAGGGGATTTCACCCCTCCACTTT. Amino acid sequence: CASSDGQGISPLHF.

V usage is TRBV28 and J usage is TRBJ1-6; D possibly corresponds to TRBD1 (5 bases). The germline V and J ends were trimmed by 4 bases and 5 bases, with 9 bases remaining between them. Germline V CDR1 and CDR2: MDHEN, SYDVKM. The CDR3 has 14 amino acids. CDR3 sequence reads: CASSSGGDNSPLHF. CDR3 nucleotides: TGTGCCAGCAGTTCCGGGGGTGATAATTCACCCCTCCACTTT.

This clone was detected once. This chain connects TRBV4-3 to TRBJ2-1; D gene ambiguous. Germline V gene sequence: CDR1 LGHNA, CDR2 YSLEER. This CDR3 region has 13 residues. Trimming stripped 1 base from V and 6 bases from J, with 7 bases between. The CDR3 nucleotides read TGCGCCAGCAGCCAAGGGCTTTCCAATGAGCAGTTCTTC. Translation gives CASSQGLSNEQFF.

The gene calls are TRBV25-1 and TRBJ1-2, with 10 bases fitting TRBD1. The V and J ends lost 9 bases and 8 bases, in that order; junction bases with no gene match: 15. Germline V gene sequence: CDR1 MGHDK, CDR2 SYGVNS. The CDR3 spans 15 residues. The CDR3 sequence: CASYGQGVSRSGYTF. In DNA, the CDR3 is TGTGCCAGTTACGGACAGGGGGTGTCGCGTAGCGGCTACACCTTC.

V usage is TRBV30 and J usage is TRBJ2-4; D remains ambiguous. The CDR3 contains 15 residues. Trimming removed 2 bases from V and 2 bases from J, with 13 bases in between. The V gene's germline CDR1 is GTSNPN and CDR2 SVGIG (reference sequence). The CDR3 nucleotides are TGTGCCTGGAGTCAAGGAGCCTTAACCAAAAACATTCAGTACTTC. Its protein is CAWSQGALTKNIQYF.

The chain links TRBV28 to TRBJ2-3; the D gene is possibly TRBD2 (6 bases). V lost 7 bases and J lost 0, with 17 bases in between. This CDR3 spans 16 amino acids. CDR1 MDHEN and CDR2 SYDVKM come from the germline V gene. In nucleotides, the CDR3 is TGTGCCAGCACCTCGTGGGTAGCGGCCAGCACAGATACGCAGTATTTT. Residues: CASTSWVAASTDTQYF.

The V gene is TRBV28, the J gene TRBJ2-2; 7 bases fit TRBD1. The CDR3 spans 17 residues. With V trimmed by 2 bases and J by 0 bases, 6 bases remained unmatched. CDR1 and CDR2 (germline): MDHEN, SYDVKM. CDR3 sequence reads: CASSLGTAWPNTGELFF. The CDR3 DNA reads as TGTGCCAGCAGTTTAGGGACAGCCTGGCCGAACACCGGGGAGCTGTTTTTT.

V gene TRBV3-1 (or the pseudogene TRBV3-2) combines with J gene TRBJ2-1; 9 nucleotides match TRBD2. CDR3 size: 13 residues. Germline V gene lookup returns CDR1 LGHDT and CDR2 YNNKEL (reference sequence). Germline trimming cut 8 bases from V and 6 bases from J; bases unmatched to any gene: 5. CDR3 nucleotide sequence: TGTGCCAGCCGGACTAGCGCCACCAATGAGCAGTTCTTC. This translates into CASRTSATNEQFF.

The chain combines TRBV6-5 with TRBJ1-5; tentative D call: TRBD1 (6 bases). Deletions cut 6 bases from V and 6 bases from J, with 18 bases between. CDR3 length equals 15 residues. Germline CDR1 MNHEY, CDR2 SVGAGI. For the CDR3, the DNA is TGTGCCAGCAGCCCCGCCGGGGGGCGGATTCAGCCCCAGCATTTT. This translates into CASSPAGGRIQPQHF.